The 14 T cell receptor beta chains below all came from one sample that was sequenced in a study of T cell responses to AZD1222 COVID-19 vaccine. The method was immunoSEQ multiplex PCR; TCRdb's version includes in-frame clones alone and lacks a portion of them. The sample yields approximately 100,000 clones, approximately 88% seen once. Sequencing used peripheral blood, obtained on day 0 of AZD1222 vaccination. The source is an adult in good health.

This chain links TRBV28 with TRBJ2-7, with D tentatively TRBD1 (6 bases). V lost 4 bases and J lost 11, with 18 bases in between. This CDR3 is 13 amino acids long. Germline V gene lookup returns CDR1 MDHEN and CDR2 SYDVKM. Here the CDR3 reads CASSSGDPSIEYF. DNA for the CDR3: TGTGCCAGCAGTTCAGGGGATCCGTCTATAGAGTACTTC.

The V call is TRBV5-1, the J call TRBJ2-7, with 9 bases matching TRBD1. V trimming: 4 bases; J trimming: 5 bases; junction bases outside the gene matches: 7. This CDR3 spans 14 amino acids. CDR1 and CDR2 from the germline V gene are SGHRS and YFSETQ. This CDR3 reads CASSRDRVLNEQYF. The CDR3 nucleotides read TGCGCCAGCAGCCGGGACAGGGTTTTGAACGAGCAGTACTTC. The full variable domain, rest sourced from reference TRBV5-1 and TRBJ2-7, is KAGVTQTPRYLIKTRGQQVTLSCSPISGHRSVSWYQQTPGQGLQFLFEYFSETQRNKGNFPGRFSGRQFSNSRSEMNVSTLELGDSALYLCASSRDRVLNEQYFGPGTRLTVT.

CDR3 nucleotides: TGCAGCGCTCAATCGGGACAGGGCTCCTATGGCTACACCTTC. Protein sequence: CSAQSGQGSYGYTF. The chain carries TRBV29-1 and TRBJ1-2, with 9 positions matching TRBD1. Trimming took 7 bases from V and 4 from J; bases not matched to a gene: 10. This CDR3 has 14 residues. From germline, CDR1 is SQVTM and CDR2 ANQGSEA.

The CDR3 region is CASSPSQVSYGYTF. CDR3 nucleotide sequence: TGTGCCAGCAGCCCAAGTCAGGTATCCTATGGCTACACCTTC. The chain recombines TRBV7-9 with TRBJ1-2; D is undetermined. V lost 5 bases and J 4 bases, leaving 14 bases between the germline ends. Germline V gene lookup returns CDR1 SEHNR and CDR2 FQNEAQ (reference sequence). There are 14 residues in the CDR3.

The gene calls are TRBV7-8 and TRBJ2-5; D not certain. CDR3 size: 14 residues. Trimming removed 1 base from V and 4 bases from J, with 10 bases in between. In germline, CDR1 is SGHVS, CDR2 FQNEAQ. CDR3 region: CASSLELQRETQYF. The DNA for the CDR3 is TGTGCCAGCAGCTTAGAACTCCAAAGAGAGACCCAGTACTTC.

This clone is a singleton in its sample. The V and J genes are TRBV7-9 and TRBJ1-5; 7 bases align to TRBD1. V lost 5 bases and J lost 7; bases outside the gene matches: 8. The germline gives CDR1 SEHNR, CDR2 FQNEAQ (reference sequence). This CDR3 has 14 amino acids. The CDR3 DNA reads TGTGCCAGCAGCCCGACAGGGTCGGGGCAGCCCCAGCATTTT. It encodes CASSPTGSGQPQHF.

The chain carries TRBV7-9 and TRBJ1-1; D not resolved. Germline V lookup: CDR1 SEHNR, CDR2 FQNEAQ (reference sequence). The CDR3 is 13 amino acids. With 4 bases removed from V and 2 bases from J, the gap between germline ends came to 8 bases. The CDR3 DNA sequence: TGTGCCAGCAGCTCAGGACTTAACACTGAAGCTTTCTTT. This translates into CASSSGLNTEAFF.

A few counts support this clone. The chain has TRBV19 and TRBJ1-5; D is possibly TRBD1 (5 bases). CDR1 is LNHDA and CDR2 is SQIVND in the germline V gene (reference sequence). The CDR3 consists of 14 residues. With 7 bases removed from V and 1 base from J, the gap between germline ends came to 11 bases. The CDR3 bases are TGTGCCAGTACCAGGGAATGGAGCAATCAGCCCCAGCATTTT. Protein: CASTREWSNQPQHF. The full variable domain, with the rest looked up from reference TRBV19 and TRBJ1-5, is DGGITQSPKYLFRKEGQNVTLSCEQNLNHDAMYWYRQDPGQGLRLIYYSQIVNDFQKGDIAEGYSVSREKKESFPLTVTSAQKNPTAFYLCASTREWSNQPQHFGDGTRLSIL.

A note on this clone: A much larger clone differs from this one at a single base, so this may be a read error. The rearrangement uses TRBV12-3 or TRBV12-4 and TRBJ2-2; D unresolved. V gave up 8 bases and J gave up 4 bases, with 8 bases separating them. This CDR3 contains 12 residues. CDR3 nucleotides: TGTGCCAGCCGTATGGGCACCGGGGAGCTGTTTTTT. As protein: CASRMGTGELFF.

The chain carries TRBV3-1 (or the pseudogene TRBV3-2) and TRBJ1-2; a weak D match, TRBD1 (5 bases). Germline-derived CDR1 and CDR2 are LGHDT and YNNKEL (reference sequence). The V and J ends lost 3 bases and 4 bases respectively, with 15 bases between them. The CDR3 length is 15 residues. CDR3 sequence (DNA): TGTGCCAGCAGCCACACAGGTCAGGGAATCTATGGCTACACCTTC. Translated: CASSHTGQGIYGYTF.

V and J are TRBV7-8 and TRBJ2-4; D gene uncertain. Germline V lookup: CDR1 SGHVS, CDR2 FQNEAQ. This CDR3 is built from 14 residues. Trimming left V 5 bases short and J 6 bases short, with 14 bases between. The CDR3 sequence: CASSRWQEGNIQYF. The DNA of the CDR3 is TGTGCCAGCAGCAGATGGCAGGAAGGAAACATTCAGTACTTC.

V and J are TRBV5-4 and TRBJ1-2; 9 bases fit TRBD1. Germline-derived CDR1 and CDR2 are SGHNT and YYREEE (reference sequence). The CDR3 is 15 residues long. Trimming at V came to 3 bases and at J to 7 bases, leaving 10 bases not matched to a gene. The CDR3 bases are TGTGCCAGCAGCTGGGGACAGGGCTTTGGTTTTGGCTACACCTTC. This sequence encodes CASSWGQGFGFGYTF.

This chain connects TRBV9 to TRBJ2-1; the D gene is possibly TRBD2 (6 bases). The CDR3 runs to 14 residues. Germline V gene sequence: CDR1 SGDLS, CDR2 YYNGEE. V was clipped by 4 bases and J by 2 bases, with 10 bases between them. The CDR3 DNA reads TGTGCCAGCAGCTTCCTAGCGACCTACAATGAGCAGTTCTTC. Translated, it gives CASSFLATYNEQFF.

The chain employs TRBV6-1 and TRBJ2-1; 14 bases line up with TRBD2. V shed 3 bases, J shed 7 bases, and the junction held 2 bases outside the gene matches. The CDR3 sequence is 15 residues long. The germline gives CDR1 MNHNS, CDR2 SASEGT. CDR3 amino acids: CASSDRTSGRNEQFF. The CDR3 coding sequence is TGTGCCAGCAGTGACCGGACTAGCGGGAGGAATGAGCAGTTCTTC.